This T cell receptor beta chain was found in a study of T cells after yellow fever vaccination. Overall study context: Fractions with few cells were prepared using SMART-Seq v4 Ultra Low Input.

For this clonotype: Its antigen remains unidentified.

The CDR3 covers 14 residues. J lost 3 bases, V lost 5 bases, and 2 bases had no gene match. For TCR, cDNA came from 5'RACE template switching, which added a universal primer site and UMIs. Via MiXCR, TCRdb re-called the 5' RACE reads, giving one row per CDR3 protein. Among hundreds of thousands of distinct CDR3 sequences listed, around 17% were seen once. General study results and limits: Detected again after the booster were most primary-vaccination clones, at 96% CD4 and 88% CD8.

This TCR was sampled from a man younger than 35 who received the YFV17D yellow fever vaccine. The chain combines TRBV12-3 or TRBV12-4 with TRBJ2-1; the match to TRBD2 covers 9 bases. Specimen: PBMCs, collected around 5 days after the first yellow fever vaccination. CDR3 in amino acids: CASSPSGDYNEQFF. The CDR3 nucleotides are TGTGCCAGCAGTCCTAGCGGGGACTACAATGAGCAGTTCTTC.